What follows are 12 T cell receptor beta chains derived from one specimen sequenced in a study of cytomegalovirus exposure and HLA in healthy donors. The PCR employed 60 Vbeta primers together with 13 Jbeta primers. Some clones are missing from TCRdb's copy, which holds only in-frame ones; the method was immunoSEQ multiplex PCR. The table records 110,000 to 150,000 clones, roughly 79% of them present only once. Sequenced sample: PBMCs. These receptor sequences come from a woman aged 35 to 49 in good health and CMV-seronegative.

The chain links TRBV5-6 to TRBJ1-5; 8 bases match TRBD1. CDR1 and CDR2 (germline): SGHDT, YYEEEE. The CDR3 is 14 residues long. With 0 bases clipped from V and 7 bases from J, the junction kept 3 bases outside the gene matches. The CDR3 spells CASSLEPGGQPQHF. CDR3 bases: TGTGCCAGCAGCTTGGAGCCAGGGGGCCAGCCCCAGCATTTT.

The chain recombines TRBV19 with TRBJ2-5; 10 bases line up with TRBD2. The DNA end favors TRBJ2-7, so the J call may be wrong. The length of the CDR3 is 19 residues. The V gene's germline CDR1 is LNHDA and CDR2 SQIVND (reference sequence). CDR3 DNA: TGTGCCAGTAGTATAGGCGGGACACTGACTAGCGGGCGCTCCTACGAGCAGTACTTC. Translation gives CASSIGGTLTSGRSYEQYF.

This clone was seen a single time. The rearrangement joins TRBV7-9 to TRBJ2-7, with a possible D match to TRBD2 (7 bases). V dropped 5 bases and J dropped 7 bases, with 24 bases sitting between them. Germline assignment: CDR1 SEHNR and CDR2 FQNEAQ (reference sequence). CDR3 length equals 16 residues. CDR3 protein: CASSLTSGAGEREQYF. For the CDR3, the DNA is TGTGCCAGCAGCCTCACCTCGGGGGCGGGAGAGCGGGAGCAGTACTTC.

The chain carries TRBV28 and TRBJ1-2; the D is unclear. Germline CDR1 is MDHEN and CDR2 is SYDVKM. This CDR3 has 13 residues. Trimming stripped 2 bases from V and 4 bases from J, with 8 bases between. The CDR3 loop is CASSLTEPYGYTF. The CDR3 bases are TGTGCCAGCAGTTTAACAGAACCCTATGGCTACACCTTC.

The chain joins TRBV12-1 to TRBJ2-3; the table's D call of TRBD2 was not tested on the DNA. TRBV12-1 is deemed a pseudogene. The CDR3 sequence is 15 residues long. CDR3 residues: CASSFPSGSTDTQYF. The CDR3 nucleotides are TGTGCCAGCAGCTTTCCTAGCGGATCCACAGATACGCAGTATTTT.

The chain links TRBV7-2 to TRBJ2-1; D may be TRBD2 (6 bases). The germline gives CDR1 SGHTA, CDR2 FQGNSA. Trimming removed 3 bases from V and 5 bases from J, with 14 bases in between. The CDR3 contains 15 residues. CDR3: CASSLNGTPNNEQFF. The CDR3 DNA sequence: TGTGCCAGCAGCTTGAACGGGACTCCAAACAATGAGCAGTTCTTC. Full variable domain (outside the CDR3, taken from reference TRBV7-2 and TRBJ2-1): GAGVSQSPSNKVTEKGKDVELRCDPISGHTALYWYRQSLGQGLEFLIYFQGNSAPDKSGLPSDRFSAERTGGSVSTLTIQRTQQEDSAVYLCASSLNGTPNNEQFFGPGTRLTVL.

This clone was seen only a few times. The CDR3 DNA reads as TGTGCCAGCAGCCATCGCGGACTAGCGGGAGATATTTTTGACAATGAGCAGTTCTTC. Its translation: CASSHRGLAGDIFDNEQFF. This sequence joins TRBV9 and TRBJ2-1; 13 nucleotides match TRBD2. Per the germline V gene, CDR1 is SGDLS and CDR2 is YYNGEE. V lost 4 bases, J lost 5 bases, and 15 bases stayed unmatched. This CDR3 is 19 amino acids long.

This clone was recorded once. The V and J genes are TRBV5-1 and TRBJ2-1, with D perhaps TRBD1 (6 bases). Germline CDR1 reads SGHRS; CDR2 reads YFSETQ. V was trimmed by 3 bases and J by 0 bases, leaving 13 bases between them. This CDR3 comprises 16 residues. As DNA, the CDR3 is TGCGCCAGCAGCTCACAGGGCCCGAGCTCCTACAATGAGCAGTTCTTC. Translation gives CASSSQGPSSYNEQFF.

This clone was recorded once. The genes are TRBV27 and TRBJ2-2, with D hard to call. Germline V gene lookup returns CDR1 MNHEY and CDR2 SMNVEV (reference sequence). The CDR3 runs to 16 residues. Between the trimmed V and J ends, which lost 0 bases and 4 bases, there was a span of 12 bases. The DNA for the CDR3 is TGTGCCAGCAGTTTATCGCACAGTCGTTCCACCGGGGAGCTGTTTTTT. As protein: CASSLSHSRSTGELFF.

V gene TRBV6-5 combines with J gene TRBJ1-2; D is undetermined. The CDR3 is 11 amino acids. V lost 2 bases to trimming and J lost 10 bases, with 8 bases between them. Germline-derived CDR1 and CDR2 are MNHEY and SVGAGI. Written as DNA, the CDR3 is TGTGCCAGCAGTTACCGGGATGACTACACCTTC. It codes for CASSYRDDYTF.

The V and J genes are TRBV10-3 and TRBJ1-2, with 12 bases lining up with TRBD1. The CDR3 contains 17 residues. CDR1 ENHRY and CDR2 SYGVKD come from the germline V gene. V shed 6 bases, J shed 8 bases, and the junction held 16 bases outside the gene matches. The CDR3: CAISDPRWDRGLEGYTF. DNA of the CDR3: TGTGCCATCAGCGACCCCCGTTGGGACAGGGGGCTGGAGGGCTACACCTTC.

This clone is a singleton in its sample. This chain joins TRBV6-1 and TRBJ2-7; D is ambiguous. The germline CDR1 and CDR2 sequences are MNHNS and SASEGT. V was pared by 4 bases and J by 4 bases, with 11 bases between. The CDR3 is made up of 13 amino acids. The CDR3 sequence: CASSVTPPYEQYF. CDR3 in DNA: TGTGCCAGCAGTGTGACTCCGCCATACGAGCAGTACTTC.